The present T cell receptor (beta chain) was sequenced within a study of technical replicates of blood from a few donors (dated 2017 in TCRdb). With regard to this clone: Its antigen is not yet known. Base qualities are missing; no much larger clone stands one base away.

Libraries came from the immunoSEQ multiplex PCR assay. Imported from immuneACCESS, the table was reduced by TCRdb to in-frame sequences with V and J called. These copies leave out some clones; in studies compared against another copy, an unresolved V gene accounts for under half, and the cause of the remainder is not known. The sample has under 80,000 clones on record, nearly 98% of them singletons. The top ten hold roughly 0.21% of the sample. Looking up the germline V gene yields CDR1 SGHDT and CDR2 YYEEEE. V loses 4 bases of germline sequence and J loses 1 base, and the interval between the two ends is 15 bases. The CDR3, from cysteine to phenylalanine, totals 15 residues. Only the CDR3 DNA stays, 45 bases, in frame from base 1.

The chain links TRBV5-6 with TRBJ2-7; D gene: possibly TRBD2, on 5 matching bases. This receptor was identified in a human donor in good health. The sample was T cells isolated from PBMCs. This receptor has the CDR3 CASSVREIPSYEQYF. The nucleotides are TGTGCCAGCAGCGTAAGGGAGATCCCGTCCTACGAGCAGTACTTC. With the rest looked up from the reference TRBV5-6 and TRBJ2-7 genes rather than sequenced, the full variable domain is DAGVTQSPTHLIKTRGQQVTLRCSPKSGHDTVSWYQQALGQGPQFIFQYYEEEERQRGNFPDRFSGHQFPNYSSELNVNALLLGDSALYLCASSVREIPSYEQYFGPGTRLTVT.